This T cell receptor beta chain came from a study of OX40 agonist ivuxolimab in advanced cancers. Turning to the study itself: Patients took ivuxolimab, an agonistic anti-OX40 (CD134) antibody. Dose-escalation subjects each had hepatocellular carcinoma, melanoma, renal cell or head and neck cancer.

The data were produced by immunoSEQ multiplex PCR, yet TCRdb's version contains in-frame clones alone and is incomplete. The sample holds 70,000 or so clones, more than 75% seen once. With autoimmune disease history or systemic immunosuppression, patients were excluded. Researchers took blood at baseline, on cycle 4 day 1, and on cycle 7 day 1. The germline V gene encodes CDR1 SGHTA and CDR2 FQGTGA. Germline trimming cut 4 bases from V and 5 bases from J; bases unmatched to any gene: 10. The CDR3 covers 17 residues. This sample comprised CD4+ or CD8+ T cells sorted from blood, obtained in a trial of the OX40 agonist ivuxolimab. The sequence derives from an adult with an advanced solid tumor such as melanoma, head and neck, liver or kidney cancer. The chain has TRBV7-3 and TRBJ2-3; TRBD2 agrees at 12 bases. CDR3 loop: CASSSPRLAGGEDTQYF. The CDR3 DNA sequence: TGTGCCAGCAGCTCCCCCCGGCTAGCGGGGGGGGAAGATACGCAGTATTTT.